This T cell receptor beta chain was obtained from a study of cytomegalovirus exposure and HLA in healthy donors. Overall study findings and caveats: Cytomegalovirus association was assigned to under 200 TCR beta chains.

PCR involved 60 Vbeta and 13 Jbeta primers. Profiling relied on immunoSEQ multiplex PCR, and the TCRdb table lists in-frame clones only, not all of them. The table shows about 110,000 clones, with roughly 80% occurring only once. In the case of this clone: What it binds is not known.

From germline, CDR1 is SQVTM and CDR2 ANQGSEA. The ends lost 5 bases at V and 3 bases at J; junction bases unmatched: 4. The CDR3 sequence is 13 residues long. The receptor was isolated from a female donor in good health and CMV-seropositive. This rearrangement joins TRBV29-1 to TRBJ2-3; 8 nucleotides agree with TRBD1. The sequencing input was PBMCs. The CDR3 here is CSVSHRGTDTQYF. CDR3 DNA sequence: TGCAGCGTTTCTCACAGGGGGACAGATACGCAGTATTTT.